These T cell receptor beta chains were read from a single sample in a study of T cell clones after liver transplantation. Sequenced by immunoSEQ multiplex PCR; TCRdb stores in-frame clones only, minus some. In the table there are tens of thousands of clones, 71% of which are singletons. The sample in question was CD4+ T cells from blood, obtained before liver transplant. All receptors derive from a human donor who received a liver transplant. CDR3s include the opening cysteine and the closing phenylalanine or tryptophan. A D gene is named only where the DNA matches it firmly. Size tells how often a clone was seen (once, few, many) or the class of an expanded clone, and some rows leave it out.

J	V	size	D	DNA	CDR3
TRBJ2-3	TRBV6-5	.	.	TGTGCCAGCAGCACCAGGGTAATGCTCACAGATACGCAGTATTTT	CASSTRVMLTDTQYF
TRBJ2-7	TRBV11-2	.	.	TGTGCCAGCAGCTCAACTCGGGACTGGTCCTACGAGCAGTACTTC	CASSSTRDWSYEQYF
TRBJ2-3	TRBV29-1	.	.	TGCAGTGCGCTTTGGCAGGGCACAGATACGCAGTATTTT	CSALWQGTDTQYF
TRBJ2-7	TRBV30	few	TRBD1	TGTGCTGTCGGCCCCACAGGGGTTTCCTACGAGCAGTACTTC	CAVGPTGVSYEQYF
TRBJ1-6	TRBV10-3	.	.	TGTGCCGTCGGACAGAGCTATAATTCACCCCTCCACTTT	CAVGQSYNSPLHF
TRBJ2-3	TRBV11-2	.	.	TGTGCCAGCAGCTTAGAAGGGACTAGCACAGATACGCAGTATTTT	CASSLEGTSTDTQYF
TRBJ2-1	TRBV2	.	TRBD2	TGTGCCAGCAGTCGAATGACTAGCGGGGGTCACAATGAGCAGTTCTTC	CASSRMTSGGHNEQFF
TRBJ2-3	TRBV30	.	.	TGTGCCTGGAGTGTGAGAGATACGCAGTATTTT	CAWSVRDTQYF
TRBJ2-1	TRBV5-6	.	TRBD1	TGTGCCAGCAGCCACCGGGGACAGGGGGCGAGGAATGAGCAGTTCTTC	CASSHRGQGARNEQFF
TRBJ1-1	TRBV6-5	.	.	TGTGCCAGCACCGGTCCCACCGCGTCGAGTGAAGCTTTCTTT	CASTGPTASSEAFF
TRBJ1-1	TRBV30	.	.	TGTGCCTGGAGTCCCCCGGGGGGGCACACTGAAGCTTTCTTT	CAWSPPGGHTEAFF
TRBJ1-2	TRBV11-2	.	TRBD1	TGTGCCAGCAGCTTACAGGGGGTGGGTGGCTACACCTTC	CASSLQGVGGYTF
TRBJ1-2	TRBV5-1	.	TRBD1	TGCGCCAGCACAATGACCCAGGGGGCGGATGGCTACACCTTC	CASTMTQGADGYTF
TRBJ1-5	TRBV2	.	TRBD1	TGTGCCAGCAGACTTACAGGGGACAATCAGCCCCAGCATTTT	CASRLTGDNQPQHF
TRBJ2-3	TRBV6-6	.	TRBD2	TGTGCCAGCAGACCCGGACTAGCGGGGAGGGATACGCAGTATTTT	CASRPGLAGRDTQYF
TRBJ1-4	TRBV18	.	.	TGTGCCAGCTCCCCCACCCGGGGAAATGAAAAACTGTTTTTT	CASSPTRGNEKLFF
TRBJ2-7	TRBV7-2	few	TRBD1	TGTGCCAGCAGCCTGGACAGGGGTAGGGAGCAGTACTTC	CASSLDRGREQYF
TRBJ1-6	TRBV4-2	.	.	TGTGCCAGCAGCCAAGGGGACATCGGGAATTCACCCCTCCACTTT	CASSQGDIGNSPLHF
TRBJ1-1	TRBV7-9	.	.	TGTGCCAGCAGCTTAGTCTTTGGCAGGGGCCAGACTGAAGCTTTCTTT	CASSLVFGRGQTEAFF
TRBJ2-1	TRBV29-1	few	TRBD1	TGCAGCGTCCCTACTGACAGGGGAGCATACAATGAGCAGTTCTTC	CSVPTDRGAYNEQFF
TRBJ2-7	TRBV15	.	TRBD1	TGTGCCACCAGCAGGAACAGGGGATCCTACGAGCAGTACTTC	CATSRNRGSYEQYF
TRBJ2-3	TRBV11-2	.	.	TGTGCCAGCGCCTTTCCTAGCAGGGATACGCAGTATTTT	CASAFPSRDTQYF
TRBJ1-3	TRBV2	.	.	TGTGCCAGCAGTGAAGCGGGAGGCAGACACACCATATATTTT	CASSEAGGRHTIYF
TRBJ2-3	TRBV5-4	few	TRBD2	TGTGCCAGCAGCTTGGGGGGCCTAGCGGGGGGTGCAGATACGCAGTATTTT	CASSLGGLAGGADTQYF